What follows are 26 T cell receptor beta chains derived from one specimen sequenced in a study of blood T cell repertoires in COVID-19. Assay used: immunoSEQ multiplex PCR; TCRdb lists only in-frame clones, some missing. The table records about 130,000 clones, roughly 79% of them present only once. Sample: peripheral blood. These receptors all stem from a man aged 80 or over with acute or convalescent COVID-19.

This rearrangement joins TRBV11-1 to TRBJ2-3; weak D call: TRBD2 (5 bases). The CDR3 is 16 residues long. Germline assignment: CDR1 SGHAT and CDR2 FQDESV (reference sequence). Trimming took off 0 bases at V and 6 bases at J, with 16 bases between the two ends. In DNA, the CDR3 is TGTGCCAGCAGCTTAGCCGGGAAAGGACCGTTGGATACGCAGTATTTT. It translates to CASSLAGKGPLDTQYF.

The V gene is TRBV4-1, the J gene TRBJ2-7, with a weak D call TRBD2 (6 bases). The CDR3 has 16 amino acids. V was clipped by 7 bases and J by 3 bases, with 22 bases between them. The germline V gene has CDR1 MGHRA and CDR2 YSYEKL. CDR3 sequence reads: CASNSPGGILIYEQYF. CDR3 sequence (DNA): TGCGCCAGCAACTCCCCCGGGGGTATTCTAATCTACGAGCAGTACTTC.

The J gene is TRBJ1-2, the V gene TRBV19; no definite D call. The CDR3 is made up of 12 amino acids. Trimming shortened V by 7 bases and J by 8 bases, and 14 bases separated the two germline ends. Germline V gives CDR1 LNHDA, CDR2 SQIVND (reference sequence). CDR3 region: CASTQAAEGYTF. The CDR3 DNA reads TGTGCCAGTACCCAGGCAGCGGAAGGCTACACCTTC.

The chain recombines TRBV27 with TRBJ2-6; D uncertain. The CDR3 consists of 19 residues. The V and J ends lost 0 bases and 0 bases respectively, with 15 bases between them. Germline CDR1 MNHEY, CDR2 SMNVEV (reference sequence). CDR3: CASSLSGYGFSSGANVLTF. The DNA for the CDR3 is TGTGCCAGCAGTTTATCCGGGTATGGATTTAGCTCTGGGGCCAACGTCCTGACTTTC.

V is TRBV3-1 (or the pseudogene TRBV3-2) and J is TRBJ1-1; tentatively, D is TRBD1 (6 bases). Trimming removed 0 bases from V and 8 bases from J, with 31 bases in between. Germline V lookup: CDR1 LGHDT, CDR2 YNNKEL (reference sequence). This CDR3 has 20 residues. The chain's CDR3 is CASSQDLFQGPAFSRWEAFF. DNA for the CDR3: TGTGCCAGCAGCCAAGATCTTTTCCAGGGGCCGGCCTTTTCGCGTTGGGAAGCTTTCTTT.

J is TRBJ2-1 and V is TRBV11-3, with TRBD1 as a possible D gene (5 bases). The CDR3 consists of 13 residues. Trimming shortened V by 2 bases and J by 4 bases, and 6 bases separated the two germline ends. Germline CDR1 SGHNT, CDR2 YENEEA. As DNA, the CDR3 is TGTGCCAGCAGCTTAAACAGGTACAATGAGCAGTTCTTC. Its translation is CASSLNRYNEQFF. Using reference TRBV11-3 and TRBJ2-1 for the parts outside the CDR3, the full variable domain is EAGVVQSPRYKIIEKKQPVAFWCNPISGHNTLYWYLQNLGQGPELLIRYENEEAVDDSQLPKDRFSAERLKGVDSTLKIQPAELGDSAVYLCASSLNRYNEQFFGPGTRLTVL.

The chain uses TRBV3-1 (or the pseudogene TRBV3-2) and TRBJ1-4, with 7 bases aligning to TRBD1. Germline CDR1 and CDR2: LGHDT and YNNKEL (reference sequence). The length of the CDR3 is 13 residues. Unmatched junction bases numbered 5, after V lost 6 bases and J lost 7 bases. CDR3 nucleotides: TGTGCCAGCAGTTGGCAGGGGGGTGAAAAACTGTTTTTT. This gives the protein CASSWQGGEKLFF.

The V call is TRBV4-2, the J call TRBJ1-5; the D gene is possibly TRBD1 (5 bases). Germline V gives CDR1 LGHNA, CDR2 YNFKEQ. The CDR3 runs to 15 residues. Trimming took 2 bases from V and 2 from J, leaving 10 bases between them. This CDR3 reads CASSQFQGGNQPQHF. The CDR3 DNA is TGTGCCAGCAGCCAATTCCAGGGCGGCAATCAGCCCCAGCATTTT.

This clone was seen only once. The genes are TRBV7-2 and TRBJ2-7; D perhaps matches TRBD1 (6 bases). V lost 1 base, J lost 0 bases, and 7 bases lay in between. CDR1 is SGHTA, CDR2 FQGNSA, per germline. This CDR3 comprises 14 residues. The CDR3 loop reads CASSLGDISYEQYF. CDR3 coding DNA: TGTGCCAGCAGCTTAGGGGACATCTCCTACGAGCAGTACTTC.

The rearrangement links TRBV7-2 to TRBJ1-2, with D tentatively TRBD1 (5 bases). The CDR3 is 14 amino acids. Trimming pared 4 bases from V and 3 bases from J, leaving 12 bases between. Germline CDR1 reads SGHTA; CDR2 reads FQGNSA. The CDR3 DNA sequence: TGTGCCAGCAGCTCCAGGGCGGGGGACTATGGCTACACCTTC. It encodes CASSSRAGDYGYTF.

V and J are TRBV7-8 and TRBJ1-2; TRBD1 matches at 8 bases. V was clipped by 5 bases and J by 5 bases; unmatched bases: 10. CDR1 is SGHVS, CDR2 FQNEAQ, per germline. The CDR3 length is 15 residues. The CDR3 loop is CASSARQGQVYGYTF. DNA for the CDR3: TGTGCCAGCAGCGCCCGACAGGGGCAGGTTTATGGCTACACCTTC.

V is TRBV14 and J is TRBJ2-7, with D hard to call. This CDR3 is 14 amino acids long. The V gene lost 4 bases and the J gene lost 2 bases, with 12 bases spanning the gap. In germline, CDR1 is SGHDN, CDR2 FVKESK. The CDR3: CASSPVPRTYEQYF. DNA of the CDR3: TGTGCCAGCAGCCCGGTGCCTAGGACCTACGAGCAGTACTTC.

The chain combines TRBV7-3 with TRBJ2-7; 15 bases match TRBD2. This CDR3 is 19 amino acids long. J was trimmed by 3 bases and V by 4 bases; bases with no gene match: 13. CDR1 and CDR2 from the germline V gene are SGHTA and FQGTGA. The CDR3 region is CASSSPYGTSGGKLYEQYF. Here the CDR3 DNA reads TGTGCCAGCAGCTCCCCATATGGGACTAGCGGGGGGAAGCTCTACGAGCAGTACTTC.

This chain links TRBV2 with TRBJ1-6; D is undetermined. Germline V gene lookup returns CDR1 SNHLY and CDR2 FYNNEI. Deletions cut 3 bases from V and 12 bases from J, with 12 bases between. The CDR3 covers 13 residues. The CDR3 loop reads CASSDEARLPLHF. CDR3 bases: TGTGCCAGCAGTGACGAGGCGAGGCTACCCCTCCACTTT. Together with reference TRBV2 and TRBJ1-6, the CDR3 gives the full variable domain: EPEVTQTPSHQVTQMGQEVILRCVPISNHLYFYWYRQILGQKVEFLVSFYNNEISEKSEIFDDQFSVERPDGSNFTLKIRSTKLEDSAMYFCASSDEARLPLHFGNGTRLTVT.

As concerns this clone: Within the sample, other DNA sequences also encode this same CDR3. The rearrangement links TRBV6-1 to TRBJ1-5, with a weak D call TRBD1 (6 bases). Trimming cost V 2 bases and J 6 bases, with 11 bases left between them. The CDR3 runs to 14 residues. Germline lookup yields CDR1 MNHNS and CDR2 SASEGT. The DNA for the CDR3 is TGTGCCAGCAGTGAAAGGGGAGGGGGTCAGCCCCAGCATTTT. It yields the protein CASSERGGGQPQHF.

The J gene is TRBJ2-2, the V gene TRBV10-3, with 7 bases fitting TRBD1. The CDR3 contains 14 residues. V lost 10 bases and J lost 5; bases outside the gene matches: 10. Per the germline V gene, CDR1 is ENHRY and CDR2 is SYGVKD. The CDR3 nucleotides are TGTGCCACACAAGCAGGGGGTCAAACCGGGGAGCTGTTTTTT. It specifies CATQAGGQTGELFF.

The genes are TRBV3-1 (or the pseudogene TRBV3-2) and TRBJ1-3; D is possibly TRBD1 (5 bases). This CDR3 has 15 amino acids. In germline, CDR1 is LGHDT, CDR2 YNNKEL (reference sequence). The ends were cut back, 1 base at V and 5 bases at J, with 12 bases in the middle. The CDR3 here is CASSQVEGMRNTIYF. The CDR3 DNA is TGTGCCAGCAGCCAAGTGGAGGGGATGCGAAACACCATATATTTT.

This chain connects TRBV4-1 to TRBJ1-4, with a possible D match to TRBD1 (5 bases). With 1 base removed from V and 4 bases from J, the gap between germline ends came to 13 bases. The CDR3 runs to 16 residues. The germline gives CDR1 MGHRA, CDR2 YSYEKL. The CDR3 sequence: CASSQGEGPNNEKLFF. DNA for the CDR3: TGCGCCAGCAGCCAAGGGGAGGGACCGAATAATGAAAAACTGTTTTTT.

V and J are TRBV19 and TRBJ1-1; 7 bases agree with TRBD1. The CDR3 has 14 amino acids. The V and J ends lost 5 bases and 1 base, in that order; junction bases with no gene match: 4. The germline V gene encodes CDR1 LNHDA and CDR2 SQIVND (reference sequence). The CDR3, as DNA: TGTGCCAGTAGTTGGGGACAGAAGAACACTGAAGCTTTCTTT. Translating gives CASSWGQKNTEAFF.

The genes are TRBV29-1 and TRBJ2-5, with TRBD1 identical over 9 bases. Per germline, CDR1 SQVTM and CDR2 ANQGSEA. This CDR3 has 13 amino acids. Losses at the gene ends were 6 bases for V and 4 bases for J; bases not matched to a gene: 6. The CDR3 sequence is CSVDSTGGETQYF. CDR3 DNA sequence: TGCAGCGTGGACTCGACAGGGGGAGAGACCCAGTACTTC. Together with reference TRBV29-1 and TRBJ2-5, the CDR3 gives the full variable domain: SAVISQKPSRDICQRGTSLTIQCQVDSQVTMMFWYRQQPGQSLTLIATANQGSEATYESGFVIDKFPISRPNLTFSTLTVSNMSPEDSSIYLCSVDSTGGETQYFGPGTRLLVL.

The V gene is TRBV5-1, the J gene TRBJ2-3, with TRBD2 identical over 9 bases. Germline lookup yields CDR1 SGHRS and CDR2 YFSETQ. Unmatched junction bases numbered 12, after V lost 4 bases and J lost 6 bases. The CDR3 length is 16 residues. Here the CDR3 reads CASSLTRGLAADTQYF. DNA of the CDR3: TGCGCCAGCAGCCTGACTAGGGGACTAGCAGCGGATACGCAGTATTTT.

This clone was found a few times. This chain links TRBV7-2 with TRBJ2-7; D is unclear. V lost 0 bases, J lost 7 bases, and 10 bases lay in between. Germline V gene sequence: CDR1 SGHTA, CDR2 FQGNSA. This CDR3 is built from 13 residues. The CDR3 loop reads CASSLAGAGEQYF. The DNA for the CDR3 is TGTGCCAGCAGCTTAGCGGGCGCTGGAGAGCAGTACTTC.

This clone has just a few counts. V usage is TRBV5-1 and J usage is TRBJ2-3; tentative D call: TRBD2 (6 bases). CDR1 is SGHRS and CDR2 is YFSETQ in the germline V gene. The germline V and J ends were trimmed by 4 bases and 4 bases, with 13 bases remaining between them. CDR3 length: 14 residues. The CDR3 loop is CASSPRGLADTQYF. CDR3 coding DNA: TGCGCCAGCAGCCCCCGGGGACTTGCAGATACGCAGTATTTT.

The chain has TRBV7-2 and TRBJ2-3; 7 bases agree with TRBD2. Germline loops: CDR1 SGHTA, CDR2 FQGNSA. This CDR3 has 13 amino acids. V was clipped by 0 bases and J by 8 bases; unmatched bases: 2. The CDR3 DNA is TGTGCCAGCAGCTTAGCTGGGGGGGGTACGCAGTATTTT. Translating gives CASSLAGGGTQYF.

This sequence joins TRBV10-3 and TRBJ2-1, with TRBD1 as a possible D gene (6 bases). Germline assignment: CDR1 ENHRY and CDR2 SYGVKD. The CDR3 is 15 amino acids. Deletions cut 4 bases from V and 8 bases from J, with 18 bases between. As DNA, the CDR3 is TGTGCCATCAGTGCCAGGGGCACCGATGGCGATGAGCAGTTCTTC. This codes for CAISARGTDGDEQFF.

The gene calls are TRBV2 and TRBJ1-5, with a possible D match to TRBD1 (6 bases). Germline V gene lookup returns CDR1 SNHLY and CDR2 FYNNEI. The CDR3 contains 15 residues. Trimming stripped 2 bases from V and 4 bases from J, with 12 bases between. CDR3 residues: CASSEFARGNQPQHF. Here the CDR3 DNA reads TGTGCCAGCAGTGAATTCGCCAGGGGAAATCAGCCCCAGCATTTT.